Shown below are 3 T cell receptor beta chains from a single sample sequenced in a study of blood T cell repertoires in COVID-19. The data were produced by immunoSEQ multiplex PCR, yet TCRdb's version contains in-frame clones alone and is incomplete. Among under 200,000 clones listed, roughly 87% were seen once. Sequenced sample: peripheral blood. Receptors were obtained from a woman aged 40 to 50 with acute or convalescent COVID-19.

J is TRBJ2-2 and V is TRBV4-2; 8 bases match TRBD2. The CDR3 is 16 amino acids. V gave up 0 bases and J gave up 5 bases; unmatched junction bases: 5. The germline CDR1 and CDR2 sequences are LGHNA and YNFKEQ. The CDR3 DNA sequence: TGTGCCAGCAGCCAAGAGCCGGGGGGGCAAACCGGGGAGCTGTTTTTT. This translates into CASSQEPGGQTGELFF.

The rearrangement links TRBV5-1 to TRBJ2-1, with 11 bases lining up with TRBD2. Per the germline V gene, CDR1 is SGHRS and CDR2 is YFSETQ. The CDR3 consists of 15 residues. Trimming took 2 bases from V and 7 from J; bases not matched to a gene: 5. The CDR3 loop is CASSLGTSGVNEQFF. Written as DNA, the CDR3 is TGCGCCAGCAGCTTAGGGACTAGCGGAGTAAATGAGCAGTTCTTC.

The CDR3 sequence is CASSLRGAGYGDTQYF. CDR3 coding DNA: TGTGCCAGCAGTTTACGAGGCGCGGGGTATGGAGATACGCAGTATTTT. The chain combines TRBV28 with TRBJ2-3, with D perhaps TRBD2 (6 bases). V lost 2 bases, J lost 5 bases, and 17 bases lay in between. This CDR3 is 16 amino acids long. Germline loops: CDR1 MDHEN, CDR2 SYDVKM.